The following is a T cell receptor (beta chain) sequence with its context. The data were obtained in a study of T cells in Graves' hyperthyroidism and ophthalmopathy. RNA transcripts were the template for amplifying TCR beta CDR3 regions. The HTBI primer set served for first-round RT-PCR of the TCR CDR3. TCRdb re-called the multiplex PCR reads with MiXCR, one entry per CDR3 protein. The sample lists about 350,000 distinct CDR3 sequences, approximately 15% occurring once. Patients aged 18 to 65 had newly diagnosed hyperthyroidism of under 2 months' duration. For the diagnoses, clinical symptoms, serum thyroxine and TRAb, thyroid ultrasound and orbital computed tomography were used. Sequences were obtained from blood. The clonotype comes from a woman aged 25 to 45 with Graves' hyperthyroidism.

The CDR3: CASSINRDQRRQYF. DNA for the CDR3: TGTGCCAGTAGTATCAACCGGGACCAACGTCGGCAGTACTTC. This rearrangement joins TRBV19 to TRBJ2-7; TRBD1 or TRBD2 may be the D gene (5 bases each). Germline values: CDR1 LNHDA, CDR2 SQIVND (reference sequence). V lost 3 bases, J lost 9 bases, and 18 bases lay in between. The length of the CDR3 is 14 residues.